This T cell receptor beta chain stems from a study of post-analysis software for immune sequencing data. General study findings and limits: Multiple sclerosis patients showed significantly lower normalized Chao1 diversity than controls did. TRBV5-6, TRBV5-1 and TRBV20-1 were among five TRBV segments more frequent in patients than controls.

As concerns this clonotype: The antigen is unknown.

The CDR3 totals 15 residues. V was clipped by 0 bases and J by 9 bases; unmatched bases: 7. In germline, CDR1 is MGHRA, CDR2 YSYEKL. Researchers reported that TCR beta cDNA libraries carried unique molecular identifiers. The authors obtained 500,000 to 600,000 cDNA molecules from around 1 to 9.1 million T cells. Each CDR3 protein is one row after TCRdb ran MiXCR on the PCR reads. The sample consists of hundreds of thousands of distinct CDR3 sequences, roughly 29% of them appearing once. This sequence joins TRBV4-1 and TRBJ2-1, with TRBD2 matching 8 bases. This TCR was recovered from a girl aged 10-17 years with multiple sclerosis. Sequencing input: blood. The CDR3 loop is CASSQERGGLSEQFF. The CDR3 nucleotides read TGCGCCAGCAGCCAAGAACGGGGGGGCCTAAGTGAGCAGTTCTTC.